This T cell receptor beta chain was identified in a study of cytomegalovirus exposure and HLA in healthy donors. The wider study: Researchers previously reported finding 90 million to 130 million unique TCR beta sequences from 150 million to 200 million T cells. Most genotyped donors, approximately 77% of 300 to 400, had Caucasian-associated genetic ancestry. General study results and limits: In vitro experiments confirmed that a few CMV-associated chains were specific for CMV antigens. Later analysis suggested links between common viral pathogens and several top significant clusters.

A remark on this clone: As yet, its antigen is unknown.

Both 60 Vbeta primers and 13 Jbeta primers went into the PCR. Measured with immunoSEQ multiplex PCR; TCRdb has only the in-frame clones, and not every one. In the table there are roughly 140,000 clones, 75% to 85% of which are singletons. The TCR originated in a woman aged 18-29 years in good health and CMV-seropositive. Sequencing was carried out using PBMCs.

CDR3 nucleotide sequence: TGCAGCGTTGGGACAGGGGGCTCTTCCTACGAGCAGTACTTC. This codes for CSVGTGGSSYEQYF. The gene calls are TRBV29-1 and TRBJ2-7; 11 nucleotides line up with TRBD1. Germline CDR1 and CDR2: SQVTM and ANQGSEA. The CDR3 totals 14 residues. V was clipped by 4 bases and J by 1 base; unmatched bases: 3.